Below, 28 T cell receptor beta chains from the same sample are listed, as sequenced in a study of neoadjuvant nivolumab and ipilimumab in lung cancer. Method: immunoSEQ multiplex PCR; TCRdb's copy keeps in-frame clones and lacks some. The sample lists about 3,800 clones; around nine tenths were seen once. The sequencing here drew on adjacent normal lung tissue, taken after neoadjuvant nivolumab, alone or with ipilimumab, at or shortly before surgery. These receptors originate from an adult with non-small cell lung cancer.

This clone was seen a handful of times. V and J are TRBV9 and TRBJ2-2; TRBD2 is a possible D gene (5 bases). Trimming removed 0 bases from V and 3 bases from J, with 15 bases in between. The length of the CDR3 is 17 residues. Looked up from germline, CDR1 is SGDLS and CDR2 is YYNGEE. CDR3 in amino acids: CASSVAADPRYTGELFF. The CDR3 nucleotides read TGTGCCAGCAGCGTAGCAGCGGACCCAAGGTACACCGGGGAGCTGTTTTTT.

The CDR3 reads CASSSRAGTGYEQYF. The CDR3 DNA reads TGTGCCAGCAGCTCACGAGCAGGGACAGGTTACGAGCAGTACTTC. The gene calls are TRBV7-9 and TRBJ2-7; 8 positions agree with TRBD1. Looked up from germline, CDR1 is SEHNR and CDR2 is FQNEAQ (reference sequence). The V gene end was trimmed by 4 bases and the J gene end by 4 bases; junction bases not matched to a gene: 9. The CDR3 is 15 residues long. The variable domain in full, with the rest retrieved from reference TRBV7-9 and TRBJ2-7, is DTGVSQNPRHKITKRGQNVTFRCDPISEHNRLYWYRQTLGQGPEFLTYFQNEAQLEKSRLLSDRFSAERPKGSFSTLEIQRTEQGDSAMYLCASSSRAGTGYEQYFGPGTRLTVT.

The gene calls are TRBV6-1 and TRBJ1-1; D remains ambiguous. V gave up 5 bases and J gave up 1 base, with 8 bases separating them. The CDR3 is made up of 13 amino acids. Germline CDR1 MNHNS, CDR2 SASEGT. The CDR3 DNA reads as TGTGCCAGCAGTTTTGGAGGGAACACTGAAGCTTTCTTT. This encodes CASSFGGNTEAFF.

The chain has TRBV6-5 and TRBJ2-1; D is undetermined. V was clipped by 6 bases and J by 7 bases, with 13 bases between them. The CDR3 is made up of 13 amino acids. Germline assignment: CDR1 MNHEY and CDR2 SVGAGI. The CDR3 coding sequence is TGTGCCAGCAGGAACGGGCTGGTAAATGAGCAGTTCTTC. It yields the protein CASRNGLVNEQFF.

The genes are TRBV28 and TRBJ1-4; D is unresolved. Germline V gives CDR1 MDHEN, CDR2 SYDVKM. The CDR3 spans 12 residues. The V end was cut by 5 bases, the J end by 0 bases, with 1 base between. The DNA of the CDR3 is TGTGCCAGCAGTACAACTAATGAAAAACTGTTTTTT. Protein: CASSTTNEKLFF.

This chain uses TRBV2 with TRBJ2-1, with 10 bases lining up with TRBD2. Trimming at V came to 7 bases and at J to 8 bases, leaving 23 bases not matched to a gene. The germline V gene has CDR1 SNHLY and CDR2 FYNNEI. The CDR3 has 19 amino acids. The CDR3 sequence: CASIGRIRAEREGSYEQFF. For the CDR3, the DNA is TGTGCCAGCATCGGGAGGATTCGGGCGGAGCGGGAGGGTTCTTATGAGCAGTTCTTC.

This chain connects TRBV6-5 to TRBJ2-5, with 8 positions matching TRBD2. Germline trimming cut 7 bases from V and 4 bases from J; bases unmatched to any gene: 11. Germline CDR1 MNHEY, CDR2 SVGAGI. CDR3 size: 15 residues. CDR3: CASTVAAGGLETQYF. Here the CDR3 DNA reads TGTGCCAGCACGGTCGCGGCGGGAGGATTAGAGACCCAGTACTTC.

The V gene is TRBV30, the J gene TRBJ1-2, with 7 bases lining up with TRBD1. The V gene's germline CDR1 is GTSNPN and CDR2 SVGIG (reference sequence). Germline trimming cut 1 base from V and 2 bases from J; bases unmatched to any gene: 1. The CDR3 loop spans 13 amino acids. CDR3 nucleotides: TGTGCCTGGAGTGCGACAGGGAACTATGGCTACACCTTC. It specifies CAWSATGNYGYTF.

The chain recombines TRBV6-1 with TRBJ2-1; D not resolved. V lost 2 bases and J lost 6, with 11 bases in between. Germline lookup yields CDR1 MNHNS and CDR2 SASEGT. This CDR3 contains 14 residues. CDR3: CASSESDGTNEQFF. The DNA of the CDR3 is TGTGCCAGCAGTGAATCTGACGGAACCAATGAGCAGTTCTTC.

The chain links TRBV25-1 to TRBJ1-1, with D perhaps TRBD1 (5 bases). Germline V gives CDR1 MGHDK, CDR2 SYGVNS. This CDR3 has 14 amino acids. The ends were cut back, 1 base at V and 7 bases at J, with 13 bases in the middle. The CDR3 DNA sequence: TGTGCCAGCAGTGAATGGAGGGGAACGGGTGAAGCTTTCTTT. Protein product: CASSEWRGTGEAFF. Drawing the rest from reference TRBV25-1 and TRBJ1-1, the complete variable domain is EADIYQTPRYLVIGTGKKITLECSQTMGHDKMYWYQQDPGMELHLIHYSYGVNSTEKGDLSSESTVSRIRTEHFPLTLESARPSHTSQYLCASSEWRGTGEAFFGQGTRLTVV.

The CDR3 DNA reads as TGTGCCAGCAGCCCCGGACGGAGCTCCTTAAACATTCAGTACTTC. Translation: CASSPGRSSLNIQYF. The V gene is TRBV5-6, the J gene TRBJ2-4, with D unclear. The CDR3 consists of 15 residues. V lost 4 bases, J lost 6 bases, and 17 bases lay in between. The germline gives CDR1 SGHDT, CDR2 YYEEEE.

CDR3 sequence reads: CASSDSTGGPDTQYF. The CDR3 nucleotides are TGTGCCAGCAGTGACTCGACGGGAGGGCCAGATACGCAGTATTTT. The rearrangement links TRBV6-4 to TRBJ2-3, with 8 bases identical to TRBD2. This CDR3 is built from 15 residues. J lost 4 bases, V lost 0 bases, and 3 bases had no gene match. Germline loops: CDR1 MRHNA, CDR2 SNTAGT.

This clone showed up just once. The rearrangement links TRBV5-4 to TRBJ1-1; tentative D call: TRBD1 (5 bases). There are 16 residues in the CDR3. Trimming removed 2 bases from V and 0 bases from J, with 14 bases in between. The V gene's germline CDR1 is SGHNT and CDR2 YYREEE (reference sequence). The CDR3: CASSLFGTDLNTEAFF. Written as DNA, the CDR3 is TGTGCCAGCAGCTTATTTGGGACTGACCTGAACACTGAAGCTTTCTTT.

The rearrangement uses TRBV10-3 and TRBJ2-7; D is uncertain. V lost 0 bases and J 5 bases, leaving 17 bases between the germline ends. Germline V gene sequence: CDR1 ENHRY, CDR2 SYGVKD. CDR3 size: 16 residues. In DNA, the CDR3 is TGTGCCATCAGTGAGTCGAGTATCCCAGGATCCAACGAGCAGTACTTC. Translated: CAISESSIPGSNEQYF.

The CDR3 nucleotides read TGTGCCAGCAGCCCTGGGACAGTCACCGGGGAGCTGTTTTTT. Protein product: CASSPGTVTGELFF. The rearrangement joins TRBV2 to TRBJ2-2; 7 nucleotides align to TRBD1. CDR1 is SNHLY, CDR2 FYNNEI, per germline. The trim removed 6 bases at V and 4 bases at J, leaving 5 bases unmatched. The CDR3 contains 14 residues.

The chain carries TRBV7-9 and TRBJ1-5; D possibly corresponds to TRBD1 (6 bases). Germline V CDR1 and CDR2: SEHNR, FQNEAQ (reference sequence). The CDR3 is 12 amino acids. Trimming left V 2 bases short and J 9 bases short, with 8 bases between. The CDR3 protein is CASSLPTGPQHF. In DNA, the CDR3 is TGTGCCAGCAGCTTACCGACAGGGCCCCAGCATTTT.

This chain uses TRBV5-6 with TRBJ1-3, with D perhaps TRBD1 (6 bases). Germline lookup yields CDR1 SGHDT and CDR2 YYEEEE. The CDR3 loop spans 17 amino acids. Trimming shortened V by 2 bases and J by 0 bases, and 15 bases separated the two germline ends. The chain's CDR3 is CASSFEPGQVSGNTIYF. CDR3 sequence (DNA): TGTGCCAGCAGCTTCGAACCGGGACAAGTCTCTGGAAACACCATATATTTT.

The rearrangement uses TRBV5-1 and TRBJ1-1; 8 positions match TRBD1. The CDR3 sequence is 14 residues long. V dropped 3 bases and J dropped 4; count of bases not matched to a gene: 5. CDR1 SGHRS and CDR2 YFSETQ come from the germline V gene. The CDR3 spells CASSWGTGGTEAFF. For the CDR3, the DNA is TGCGCCAGCAGCTGGGGCACAGGGGGCACTGAAGCTTTCTTT.

The V call is TRBV11-2, the J call TRBJ1-1; D call uncertain. The ends were cut back, 6 bases at V and 4 bases at J, with 15 bases in the middle. Germline CDR1 is SGHAT and CDR2 is FQNNGV. The CDR3 runs 14 residues. Here the CDR3 DNA reads TGTGCCAGCAGTCCCGCGGGTCGGGTCACTGAAGCTTTCTTT. It is translated as CASSPAGRVTEAFF.

This chain connects TRBV5-1 to TRBJ1-1; 8 bases are a match to TRBD1. CDR1 is SGHRS and CDR2 is YFSETQ in the germline V gene. This CDR3 spans 15 amino acids. V lost 3 bases, J lost 4 bases, and 8 bases stayed unmatched. The CDR3 DNA follows: TGCGCCAGCAGCTATATGACAGGGGTACCCACTGAAGCTTTCTTT. It translates to CASSYMTGVPTEAFF.

As concerns this clone: Its ends do not fully match the called genes, so a read error is possible. V gene TRBV2 combines with J gene TRBJ1-2; D not certain. Germline CDR1 reads SNHLY; CDR2 reads FYNNEI. The CDR3 consists of 13 residues. The CDR3 sequence is CASSAPANYGYTF. CDR3 nucleotides: TGTGCCAGCAGTGCGCCAGCTAATTATGGCTACACCTTC. Filled out from reference TRBV2 and TRBJ1-2, the complete variable domain reads EPEVTQTPSHQVTQMGQEVILRCVPISNHLYFYWYRQILGQKVEFLVSFYNNEISEKSEIFDDQFSVERPDGSNFTLKIRSTKLEDSAMYFCASSAPANYGYTFGSGTRLTVV.

The J gene is TRBJ1-2, the V gene TRBV18; tentatively, D is TRBD1 (5 bases). This CDR3 is built from 16 residues. The V gene's germline CDR1 is KGHSH and CDR2 LQKENI. The V and J ends lost 0 bases and 4 bases respectively, with 15 bases between them. DNA of the CDR3: TGTGCCAGCTCACCACCGTGGGGCCCTCAACCCTATGGCTACACCTTC. This encodes CASSPPWGPQPYGYTF.

This clone came up once. V usage is TRBV29-1 and J usage is TRBJ1-5; 7 bases match TRBD1. Germline V CDR1 and CDR2: SQVTM, ANQGSEA. The ends lost 6 bases at V and 7 bases at J; junction bases unmatched: 9. CDR3 length equals 13 residues. Here the CDR3 DNA reads TGCAGCGTCTCGGACAGGAGTGGCCAGCCCCAGCATTTT. As protein: CSVSDRSGQPQHF.

The chain carries TRBV6-1 and TRBJ1-3, with no clear D. Germline values: CDR1 MNHNS, CDR2 SASEGT. The CDR3 loop spans 11 amino acids. Deletions cut 10 bases from V and 8 bases from J, with 12 bases between. CDR3 loop: CATSPMDTIYF. The DNA of the CDR3 is TGTGCCACCTCACCGATGGACACCATATATTTT.

This clone has only a few counts. This chain joins TRBV18 and TRBJ1-2; D is uncertain. V was cut by 6 bases and J by 4 bases, with 18 bases left in between. The CDR3 length is 15 residues. CDR1 is KGHSH and CDR2 is LQKENI in the germline V gene. CDR3 residues: CASSPGQVPGYGYTF. CDR3 coding DNA: TGTGCCAGCTCCCCCGGGCAGGTGCCTGGCTATGGCTACACCTTC.

This clone was recorded only once. The chain joins TRBV5-1 to TRBJ2-1; 14 bases map to TRBD2. The CDR3 is made up of 15 amino acids. Germline V gives CDR1 SGHRS, CDR2 YFSETQ. Trimming at V came to 3 bases and at J to 9 bases, leaving 5 bases not matched to a gene. The CDR3 here is CASSWGLAGAFEQFF. The CDR3 bases are TGCGCCAGCAGCTGGGGACTAGCGGGGGCATTTGAGCAGTTCTTC.

The rearrangement joins TRBV29-1 to TRBJ2-1; D may be TRBD2 (5 bases). This CDR3 is built from 14 residues. The germline V gene has CDR1 SQVTM and CDR2 ANQGSEA. The ends were cut back, 3 bases at V and 3 bases at J, with 12 bases in the middle. CDR3 sequence: CSVDAGNYYNEQFF. CDR3 bases: TGCAGCGTTGATGCCGGGAACTACTACAATGAGCAGTTCTTC.

This rearrangement joins TRBV7-8 to TRBJ1-2; D is ambiguous. This CDR3 comprises 13 residues. Germline lookup yields CDR1 SGHVS and CDR2 FQNEAQ. Trimming pared 2 bases from V and 8 bases from J, leaving 12 bases between. CDR3 coding DNA: TGTGCCAGCAGCTTAAATCAAGCAGGCGGCTACACCTTC. This codes for CASSLNQAGGYTF.